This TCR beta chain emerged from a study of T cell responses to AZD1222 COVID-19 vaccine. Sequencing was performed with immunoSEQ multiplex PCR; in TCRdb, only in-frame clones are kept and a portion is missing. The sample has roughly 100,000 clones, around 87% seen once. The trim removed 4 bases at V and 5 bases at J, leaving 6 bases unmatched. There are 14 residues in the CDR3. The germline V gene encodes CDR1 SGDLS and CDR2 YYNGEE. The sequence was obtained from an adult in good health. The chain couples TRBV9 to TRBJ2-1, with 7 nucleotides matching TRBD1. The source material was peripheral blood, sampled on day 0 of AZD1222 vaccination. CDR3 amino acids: CASSTHRGNNEQFF. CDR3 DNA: TGTGCCAGCAGCACTCACAGGGGCAACAATGAGCAGTTCTTC. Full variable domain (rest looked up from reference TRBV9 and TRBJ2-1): DSGVTQTPKHLITATGQRVTLRCSPRSGDLSVYWYQQSLDQGLQFLIQYYNGEERAKGNILERFSAQQFPDLHSELNLSSLELGDSALYFCASSTHRGNNEQFFGPGTRLTVL.